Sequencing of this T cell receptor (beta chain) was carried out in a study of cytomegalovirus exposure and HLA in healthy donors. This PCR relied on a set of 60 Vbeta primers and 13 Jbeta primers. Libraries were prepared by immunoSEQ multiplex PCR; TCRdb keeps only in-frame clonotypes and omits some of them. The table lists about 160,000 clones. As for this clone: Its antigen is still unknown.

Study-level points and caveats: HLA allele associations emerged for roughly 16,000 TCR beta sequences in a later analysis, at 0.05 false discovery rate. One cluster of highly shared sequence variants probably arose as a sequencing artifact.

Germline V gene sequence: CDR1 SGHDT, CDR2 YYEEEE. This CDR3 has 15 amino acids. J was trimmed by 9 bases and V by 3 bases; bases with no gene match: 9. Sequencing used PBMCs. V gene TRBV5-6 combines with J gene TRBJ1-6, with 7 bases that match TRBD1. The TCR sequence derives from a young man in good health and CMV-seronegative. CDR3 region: CASSSQGVTISPLHF. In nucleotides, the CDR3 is TGTGCCAGCAGCTCCCAGGGGGTAACAATTTCACCCCTCCACTTT.